This T cell receptor beta chain was sequenced in a study of technical replicates of blood from a few donors. The method was immunoSEQ multiplex PCR; TCRdb's version includes in-frame clones alone and lacks a portion of them. The sample consists of about 100,000 clones, 95% of them appearing once. The CDR3 is made up of 19 amino acids. Germline V gene lookup returns CDR1 SGHTS and CDR2 YDEGEE. Losses at the gene ends were 4 bases for V and 4 bases for J; bases not matched to a gene: 15. Sequencing was carried out using T cells isolated from PBMCs. V gene TRBV5-8 combines with J gene TRBJ2-6, with TRBD1 matching 9 bases. The clonotype comes from a human donor in good health. The CDR3 DNA reads as TGTGCCAGCAGCGACGGACAGGGGAGAACTTTTTCCGGGGCCAACGTCCTGACTTTC. Protein sequence: CASSDGQGRTFSGANVLTF.